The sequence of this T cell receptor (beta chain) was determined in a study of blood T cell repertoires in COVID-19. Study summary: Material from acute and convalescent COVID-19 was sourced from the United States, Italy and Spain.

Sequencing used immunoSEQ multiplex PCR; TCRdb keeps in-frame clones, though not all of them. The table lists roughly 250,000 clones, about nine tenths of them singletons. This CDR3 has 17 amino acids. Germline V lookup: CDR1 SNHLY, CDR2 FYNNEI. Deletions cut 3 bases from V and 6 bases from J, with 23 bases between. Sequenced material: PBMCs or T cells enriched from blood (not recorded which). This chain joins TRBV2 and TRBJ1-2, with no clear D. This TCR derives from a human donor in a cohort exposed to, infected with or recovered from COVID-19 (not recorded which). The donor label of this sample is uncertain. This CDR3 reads CASSDPGRAREYDGYTF. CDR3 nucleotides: TGTGCCAGCAGTGACCCCGGTAGGGCTCGGGAGTATGATGGCTACACCTTC.